This record covers a single T cell receptor (beta chain). Trimming removed 6 bases from V and 0 bases from J; junction bases left unmatched: 11. The CDR3 extends over 18 amino acids. The germline CDR1 and CDR2 sequences are KGHSH and LQKENI. The data derive from a study of cytomegalovirus exposure and HLA in healthy donors. Sequenced by immunoSEQ multiplex PCR; TCRdb stores in-frame clones only, minus some. Of 55,000 to 75,000 clones in the sample, about 96% were seen once. V is TRBV18 and J is TRBJ2-6; 7 bases line up with TRBD1. Sequences were obtained from PBMCs. The TCR was taken from a woman aged 18-35 years in good health and CMV-seronegative. The CDR3 nucleotides read TGTGCCAGCTCCCGTGGGACAGTCGCCCCCTCTGGGGCCAACGTCCTGACTTTC. Protein product: CASSRGTVAPSGANVLTF.